These 21 T cell receptor beta chains came from one sample sequenced in a study of cytomegalovirus exposure and HLA in healthy donors. This PCR relied on a set of 60 Vbeta primers and 13 Jbeta primers. The repertoire was sequenced with immunoSEQ multiplex PCR; TCRdb's copy has only in-frame clones and lacks some. The data hold roughly 100,000 clones, with roughly four fifths observed a single time. The sample consisted of PBMCs. The receptor source for this set is a male donor in good health and CMV-seropositive.

The chain recombines TRBV10-1 with TRBJ2-3, with D perhaps matching TRBD1 (5 bases). This CDR3 spans 15 amino acids. CDR1 is WNHNN and CDR2 is SYGVQD in the germline V gene (reference sequence). The V end lost 6 bases, the J end lost 1 base, and 14 bases lay between the germline ends. The CDR3 region has the DNA TGCGCCAGCAGACGACAGCTATTATGCACAGATACGCAGTATTTT. Translation gives CASRRQLLCTDTQYF.

This rearrangement joins TRBV7-6 to TRBJ2-1; D is possibly TRBD2 (5 bases). Between the trimmed V and J ends, which lost 1 base and 0 bases, there was a span of 7 bases. CDR1 is SGHVS, CDR2 FNYEAQ, per germline. This CDR3 spans 15 amino acids. This CDR3 is CASSLDGNSYNEQFF. The CDR3 coding sequence is TGTGCCAGCAGCTTAGACGGGAACTCCTACAATGAGCAGTTCTTC.

This clone was found once. The gene calls are TRBV27 and TRBJ1-6; 8 positions agree with TRBD1. V was clipped by 4 bases and J by 0 bases; unmatched bases: 11. CDR3 size: 19 residues. Germline V gives CDR1 MNHEY, CDR2 SMNVEV (reference sequence). DNA for the CDR3: TGTGCCAGCAGTTATCGGCAGGGGGCGGTTAGCTCCTATAATTCACCCCTCCACTTT. Translation gives CASSYRQGAVSSYNSPLHF.

The rearrangement uses TRBV9 and TRBJ1-2, with D unclear. This CDR3 is built from 15 residues. V was pared by 4 bases and J by 1 base, with 14 bases between. Germline V gene lookup returns CDR1 SGDLS and CDR2 YYNGEE. CDR3 nucleotide sequence: TGTGCCAGCAGCCCCTCGCTGGGCGTTAACTATGGCTACACCTTC. It is translated as CASSPSLGVNYGYTF.

The V and J genes are TRBV7-2 and TRBJ2-3; TRBD2 is a possible D gene (5 bases). The CDR3 is 16 residues long. Germline-derived CDR1 and CDR2 are SGHTA and FQGNSA. With 3 bases removed from V and 4 bases from J, the gap between germline ends came to 17 bases. CDR3 DNA sequence: TGTGCCAGCAGCTTGAGGGCGCCTGGGTTCTCAGATACGCAGTATTTT. Amino acids: CASSLRAPGFSDTQYF.

The chain is built from TRBV18 and TRBJ2-1; TRBD2 matches at 8 bases. Germline V lookup: CDR1 KGHSH, CDR2 LQKENI. J gave up 1 base and V 5 bases, and 1 base lay outside the gene matches. The CDR3 runs 14 residues. The CDR3 sequence is CASSTSGSYNEQFF. CDR3 coding DNA: TGTGCCAGCTCAACTAGCGGTTCCTACAATGAGCAGTTCTTC.

J is TRBJ1-1 and V is TRBV2; the D gene is possibly TRBD1 (6 bases). CDR1 is SNHLY, CDR2 FYNNEI, per germline. This CDR3 is built from 14 residues. The germline V and J ends were trimmed by 7 bases and 1 base, with 13 bases remaining between them. CDR3 loop: CASIKTGENTEAFF. For the CDR3, the DNA is TGTGCCAGCATCAAGACAGGAGAGAACACTGAAGCTTTCTTT. The full variable domain, with the rest looked up from reference TRBV2 and TRBJ1-1, is EPEVTQTPSHQVTQMGQEVILRCVPISNHLYFYWYRQILGQKVEFLVSFYNNEISEKSEIFDDQFSVERPDGSNFTLKIRSTKLEDSAMYFCASIKTGENTEAFFGQGTRLTVV.

This chain connects TRBV29-1 to TRBJ2-7, with 9 bases aligning to TRBD2. J gave up 6 bases and V 6 bases, and 3 bases lay outside the gene matches. The germline CDR1 and CDR2 sequences are SQVTM and ANQGSEA. This CDR3 has 11 residues. The CDR3: CSVGTSREQYF. As DNA, the CDR3 is TGCAGCGTCGGGACTAGCCGCGAGCAGTACTTC.

The V call is TRBV7-8, the J call TRBJ2-1, with 11 bases matching TRBD1. J lost 8 bases, V lost 5 bases, and 11 bases had no gene match. The germline V gene encodes CDR1 SGHVS and CDR2 FQNEAQ. The length of the CDR3 is 16 residues. The CDR3 nucleotides read TGTGCCAGCAGCATGAGATCCGGGACAGGGGGTTATGAGCAGTTCTTC. This gives the protein CASSMRSGTGGYEQFF.

The chain links TRBV28 to TRBJ1-5; D gene uncertain. CDR1 is MDHEN, CDR2 SYDVKM, per germline. V lost 7 bases and J lost 1, with 11 bases in between. There are 14 residues in the CDR3. The CDR3 reads CASNRGGSNQPQHF. In DNA, the CDR3 is TGTGCCAGCAACCGAGGAGGAAGCAATCAGCCCCAGCATTTT.

This clone was observed a handful of times. The chain couples TRBV7-8 to TRBJ2-3, with D perhaps TRBD2 (7 bases). The germline CDR1 and CDR2 sequences are SGHVS and FQNEAQ. The V end lost 1 base, the J end lost 3 bases, and 17 bases lay between the germline ends. The CDR3 totals 17 residues. CDR3 sequence: CASSLGGGGGITDTQYF. The CDR3 bases are TGTGCCAGCAGCTTAGGGGGGGGAGGGGGGATTACAGATACGCAGTATTTT.

The chain recombines TRBV9 with TRBJ1-2; 8 bases are a match to TRBD1. The CDR3 has 15 residues. In germline, CDR1 is SGDLS, CDR2 YYNGEE. V lost 2 bases to trimming and J lost 2 bases; unmatched junction nucleotides: 5. CDR3 protein: CASSVTGQANYGYTF. The CDR3 bases are TGTGCCAGCAGCGTCACGGGACAGGCCAACTATGGCTACACCTTC. Full variable domain (remainder filled in from reference TRBV9 and TRBJ1-2): DSGVTQTPKHLITATGQRVTLRCSPRSGDLSVYWYQQSLDQGLQFLIQYYNGEERAKGNILERFSAQQFPDLHSELNLSSLELGDSALYFCASSVTGQANYGYTFGSGTRLTVV.

The gene calls are TRBV25-1 and TRBJ2-4, with 10 bases fitting TRBD2. The CDR3 length is 17 residues. In germline, CDR1 is MGHDK, CDR2 SYGVNS. V shed 3 bases and J 1 base; nucleotides not matched to a gene: 6. The CDR3 region has the DNA TGTGCCAGCAGTGATAGCGGGAGGTCGACGGCCAAAAACATTCAGTACTTC. The encoded protein is CASSDSGRSTAKNIQYF.

This clone was picked up a small number of times. The chain is built from TRBV7-9 and TRBJ2-5; 11 nucleotides agree with TRBD2. The CDR3 has 15 residues. V lost 5 bases to trimming and J lost 1 base; unmatched junction nucleotides: 3. CDR1 and CDR2 (germline): SEHNR, FQNEAQ (reference sequence). The CDR3 protein is CASSRLAGGQETQYF. The CDR3, as DNA: TGTGCCAGCAGCCGTCTAGCGGGGGGCCAAGAGACCCAGTACTTC.

The V call is TRBV11-2, the J call TRBJ2-1; 7 bases map to TRBD1. This CDR3 comprises 15 residues. Per germline, CDR1 SGHAT and CDR2 FQNNGV. V lost 5 bases and J lost 2; bases outside the gene matches: 6. CDR3 DNA sequence: TGTGCCAGCAGCCCAACAGGGGATGCCTACAATGAGCAGTTCTTC. Amino acids: CASSPTGDAYNEQFF.

In its sample, this clone was seen a few times. This sequence joins TRBV4-3 and TRBJ2-7; 9 bases map to TRBD2. Germline CDR1 is LGHNA and CDR2 is YSLEER. This CDR3 is built from 16 residues. J was trimmed by 4 bases and V by 0 bases; bases with no gene match: 7. The CDR3 here is CASSQEPGGGAYEQYF. The CDR3 DNA is TGCGCCAGCAGCCAAGAACCGGGCGGGGGGGCATACGAGCAGTACTTC.

The chain recombines TRBV19 with TRBJ2-7; 12 nucleotides align to TRBD2. The length of the CDR3 is 15 residues. Looked up from germline, CDR1 is LNHDA and CDR2 is SQIVND (reference sequence). Losses at the gene ends were 5 bases for V and 6 bases for J; bases not matched to a gene: 8. CDR3 in amino acids: CASSSSTSGSFEQYF. The CDR3 DNA sequence: TGTGCCAGTAGTTCCTCGACTAGCGGGAGCTTCGAGCAGTACTTC.

The CDR3 is CASRPMTDYNSPLHF. The CDR3 DNA sequence: TGTGCCAGCAGACCGATGACAGATTATAATTCACCCCTCCACTTT. J is TRBJ1-6 and V is TRBV6-6, with a weak D call TRBD1 (5 bases). The germline V and J ends were trimmed by 6 bases and 4 bases, with 13 bases remaining between them. This CDR3 region has 15 residues. CDR1 MNHNY and CDR2 SVGAGI come from the germline V gene (reference sequence).

V and J are TRBV28 and TRBJ2-1, with 10 bases fitting TRBD2. Germline V gives CDR1 MDHEN, CDR2 SYDVKM. The V segment lost 4 bases and the J segment 4 bases; nucleotides outside the gene matches: 7. There are 16 residues in the CDR3. The DNA for the CDR3 is TGTGCCAGCAGTTCTTCCGGGACTAGCGTGTACAATGAGCAGTTCTTC. Its protein is CASSSSGTSVYNEQFF.

CDR3 in DNA: TGTGCCAGCAGCTTGCAGGGGGCCGGGTATGGCTACACCTTC. It specifies CASSLQGAGYGYTF. This chain uses TRBV5-6 with TRBJ1-2; TRBD1 matches at 8 bases. The junction had 4 bases not matched to a gene; V was cut back by 1 base and J by 5 bases. The CDR3 has 14 residues. Germline V gene sequence: CDR1 SGHDT, CDR2 YYEEEE.

V usage is TRBV6-1 and J usage is TRBJ2-1, with D maybe TRBD1 (8 bases). Trimming cost V 4 bases and J 10 bases, with 20 bases left between them. CDR1 MNHNS and CDR2 SASEGT come from the germline V gene. CDR3 size: 15 residues. CDR3 protein: CASSVDRGGGPEQFF. The CDR3 DNA follows: TGTGCCAGCAGTGTTGACAGGGGCGGGGGTCCGGAGCAGTTCTTC.